The entry below gives a single TCR beta chain sequence along with its context. What it recognizes is unknown. A second about 6 to 12 cycle PCR used barcoded and J-beta primers. Each of the samples gave a minimum of 3 million paired-end reads that contained CDR3. TCRdb called the 5' RACE reads again in MiXCR, with one record for every CDR3 protein. Found here are 1 million or so distinct CDR3 sequences, approximately 25% of them singletons; the top ten hold less than 0.75%. Trimming at V came to 6 bases and at J to 7 bases, leaving 11 bases not matched to a gene. The CDR3 is made up of 14 amino acids. Germline V gene sequence: CDR1 MNHEY, CDR2 SVGEGT. These data are taken from a study of blood T cells in healthy people across ages. Investigators took about 10 milliliters of peripheral blood from every donor. Notes on the study in general: Possibly, changes in expanded clonotypes were confounded because donor CMV status was unknown.

The same data also went into a second study, on T cells of mothers and their children. That report notes: Slightly, though not significantly, more overlap was seen in related than in unrelated mother-child pairs.

The sample consisted of blood. The gene calls are TRBV6-2 or TRBV6-3 and TRBJ1-2; 7 bases are a match to TRBD1. This clonotype was obtained from a girl aged 2 to 9 in good health. The CDR3 spells CASRFRTGQFGYTF. CDR3 sequence (DNA): TGTGCCAGCAGATTTAGGACAGGACAATTTGGCTACACCTTC.